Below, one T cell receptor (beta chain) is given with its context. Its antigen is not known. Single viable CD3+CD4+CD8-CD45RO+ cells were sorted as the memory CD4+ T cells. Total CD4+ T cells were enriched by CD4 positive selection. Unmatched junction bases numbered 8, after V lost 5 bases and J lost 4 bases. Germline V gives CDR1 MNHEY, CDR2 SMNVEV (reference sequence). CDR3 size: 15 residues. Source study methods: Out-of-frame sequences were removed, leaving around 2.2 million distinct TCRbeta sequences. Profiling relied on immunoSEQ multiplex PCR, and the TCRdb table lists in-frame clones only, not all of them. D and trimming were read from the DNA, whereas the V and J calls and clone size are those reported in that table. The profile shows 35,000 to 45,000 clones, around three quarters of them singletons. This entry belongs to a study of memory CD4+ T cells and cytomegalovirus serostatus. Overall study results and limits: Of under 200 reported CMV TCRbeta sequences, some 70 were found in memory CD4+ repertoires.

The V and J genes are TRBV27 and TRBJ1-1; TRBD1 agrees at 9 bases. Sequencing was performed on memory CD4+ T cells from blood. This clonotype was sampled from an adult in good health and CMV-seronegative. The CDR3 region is CASSPRTGVSTEAFF. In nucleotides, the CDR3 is TGTGCCAGCAGTCCCCGGACAGGGGTGAGCACTGAAGCTTTCTTT.